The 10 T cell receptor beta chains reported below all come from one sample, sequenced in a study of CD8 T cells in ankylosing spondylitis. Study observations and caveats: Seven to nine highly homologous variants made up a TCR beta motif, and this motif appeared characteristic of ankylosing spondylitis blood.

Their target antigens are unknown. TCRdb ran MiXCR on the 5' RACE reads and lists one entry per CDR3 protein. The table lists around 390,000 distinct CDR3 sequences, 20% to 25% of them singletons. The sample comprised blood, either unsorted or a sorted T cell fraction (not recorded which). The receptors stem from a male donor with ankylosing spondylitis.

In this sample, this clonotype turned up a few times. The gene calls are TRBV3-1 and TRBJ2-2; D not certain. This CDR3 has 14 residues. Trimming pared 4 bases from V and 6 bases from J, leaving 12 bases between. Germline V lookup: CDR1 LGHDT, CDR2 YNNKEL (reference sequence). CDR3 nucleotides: TGTGCCAGCAGCCCACGGCTCGTGGCCGGGGAGCTGTTTTTT. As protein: CASSPRLVAGELFF.

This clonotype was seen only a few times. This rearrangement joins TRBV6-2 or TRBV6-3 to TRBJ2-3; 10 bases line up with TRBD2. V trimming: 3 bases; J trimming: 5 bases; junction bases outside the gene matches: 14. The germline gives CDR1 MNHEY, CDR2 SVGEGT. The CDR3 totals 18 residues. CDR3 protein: CASSYSGRPPGTVDTQYF. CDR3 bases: TGTGCCAGCAGTTATAGCGGGAGGCCCCCAGGAACCGTAGATACGCAGTATTTT.

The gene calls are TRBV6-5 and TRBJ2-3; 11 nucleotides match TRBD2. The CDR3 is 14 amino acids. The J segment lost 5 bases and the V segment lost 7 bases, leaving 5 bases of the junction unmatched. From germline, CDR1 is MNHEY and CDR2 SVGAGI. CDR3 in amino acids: CASNLLAGEDTQYF. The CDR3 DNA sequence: TGTGCCAGCAACTTACTAGCGGGAGAAGATACGCAGTATTTT.

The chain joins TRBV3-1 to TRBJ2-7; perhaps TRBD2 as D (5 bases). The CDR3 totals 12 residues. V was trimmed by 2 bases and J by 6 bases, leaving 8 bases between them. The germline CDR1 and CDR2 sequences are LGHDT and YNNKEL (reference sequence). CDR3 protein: CASSQLATEQYF. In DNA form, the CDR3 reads TGTGCCAGCAGCCAACTAGCCACCGAGCAGTACTTC.

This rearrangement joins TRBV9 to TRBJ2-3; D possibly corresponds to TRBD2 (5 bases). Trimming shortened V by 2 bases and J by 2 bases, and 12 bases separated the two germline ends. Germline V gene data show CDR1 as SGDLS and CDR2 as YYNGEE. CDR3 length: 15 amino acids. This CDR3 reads CASSVRTLDTDTQYF. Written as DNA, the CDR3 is TGTGCCAGCAGCGTCCGGACTCTCGACACAGATACGCAGTATTTT.

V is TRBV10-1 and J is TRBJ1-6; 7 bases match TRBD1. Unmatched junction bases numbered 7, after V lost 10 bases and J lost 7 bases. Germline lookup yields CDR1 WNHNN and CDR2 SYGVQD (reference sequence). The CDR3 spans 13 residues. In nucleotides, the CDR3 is TGCGCCACCGGACAGGAAGTAAATTCACCCCTCCACTTT. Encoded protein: CATGQEVNSPLHF.

CDR3 protein: CASSWTGQGTEAFF. CDR3 DNA: TGCGCCAGCAGCTGGACTGGACAGGGTACTGAAGCTTTCTTT. The rearrangement uses TRBV5-1 and TRBJ1-1; 8 nucleotides agree with TRBD1. From germline, CDR1 is SGHRS and CDR2 YFSETQ. The CDR3 has 14 amino acids. Trimming at V came to 3 bases and at J to 5 bases, leaving 6 bases not matched to a gene. Using reference TRBV5-1 and TRBJ1-1 for the parts outside the CDR3, the full variable domain is KAGVTQTPRYLIKTRGQQVTLSCSPISGHRSVSWYQQTPGQGLQFLFEYFSETQRNKGNFPGRFSGRQFSNSRSEMNVSTLELGDSALYLCASSWTGQGTEAFFGQGTRLTVV.

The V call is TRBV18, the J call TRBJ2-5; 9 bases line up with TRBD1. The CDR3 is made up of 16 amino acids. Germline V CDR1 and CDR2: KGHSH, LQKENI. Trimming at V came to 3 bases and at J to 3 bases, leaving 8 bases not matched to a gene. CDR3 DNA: TGTGCCAGCTCACCCAAGACAGGGGGAACGGAAGAGACCCAGTACTTC. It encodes CASSPKTGGTEETQYF.

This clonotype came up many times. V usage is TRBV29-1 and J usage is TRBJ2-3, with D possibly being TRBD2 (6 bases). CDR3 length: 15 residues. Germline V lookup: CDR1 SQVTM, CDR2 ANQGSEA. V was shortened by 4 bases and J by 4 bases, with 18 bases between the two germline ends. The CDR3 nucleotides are TGCAGCGTTGGGGAGGTGGTGACCCTGGCAGATACGCAGTATTTT. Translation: CSVGEVVTLADTQYF.

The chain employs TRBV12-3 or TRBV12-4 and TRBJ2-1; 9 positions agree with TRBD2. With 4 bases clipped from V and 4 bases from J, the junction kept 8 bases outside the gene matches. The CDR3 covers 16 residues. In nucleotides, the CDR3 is TGTGCCAGCAGTTCGGGAGTAGCGGGAGTGTACAATGAGCAGTTCTTC. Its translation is CASSSGVAGVYNEQFF.